The entry that follows covers one T cell receptor (beta chain) sequence. Antigen unknown. This sample was included in a study of cytomegalovirus exposure and HLA in healthy donors. Vbeta (60) and Jbeta (13) primers were used in the PCR. Assay used: immunoSEQ multiplex PCR; TCRdb lists only in-frame clones, some missing. This table holds 150,000 to 200,000 clones, roughly 90% found once. CDR1 is LNHDA and CDR2 is SQIVND in the germline V gene (reference sequence). V was shortened by 11 bases and J by 4 bases, with 11 bases between the two germline ends. The CDR3 contains 12 residues. Whole-study findings and limits: When a later analysis was performed, an Asian-associated ancestry cluster reportedly had fewer N-insertions than the approximately 700-donor mean. In a later analysis, compared with equally common non-associated chains, HLA-associated beta chains were more expanded. According to an earlier analysis, most TCR beta V segments yielded productive rearrangements about 90% or about 30% of the time.

Donors consisted of healthy bone marrow donors. The chain links TRBV19 to TRBJ1-4, with D tentatively TRBD1 (6 bases). The sequenced material came from PBMCs. The source is a young woman in good health and CMV-seronegative. The chain's CDR3 is CASQGFNEKLFF. CDR3 in DNA: TGTGCCTCACAGGGATTTAATGAAAAACTGTTTTTT.